This is a list of T cell receptor beta chains from one sample in a study of T cell repertoires in cytomegalovirus infection. TCRdb processed the reads anew with MiXCR; each CDR3 protein has one entry. The sample lists around 130,000 distinct CDR3 sequences; roughly a quarter were seen once. Their antigens remain unidentified. The sample consisted of PBMCs, sequenced either directly or after in vitro stimulation (not recorded which). These receptors were taken from a human donor in good health (CMV status not recorded). Some clones in this sample may be carry-over from other donors' samples. The CDR3 runs from the conserved cysteine through the conserved F or W. The D gene is left open where the match is weak. Only some rows state a clone size, as once, few, many or a class for expanded clones.

size	V	D	J	DNA	CDR3
few	TRBV6-6	TRBD1	TRBJ2-7	TGTGCCAGCAGCGCCCGGACAGGATCTTACGAGCAGTACTTC	CASSARTGSYEQYF
-	TRBV19	TRBD1	TRBJ2-1	TGTGCCAGTAGCGACCGGGACAGTTACAATGAGCAGTTCTTC	CASSDRDSYNEQFF
-	TRBV6-2/TRBV6-3	-	TRBJ2-3	TGTGCCAGCAGGGAAATATCTCCAGATACGCAGTATTTT	CASREISPDTQYF
many	TRBV7-2	TRBD1	TRBJ2-3	TGTGCCAGCAGCTTTGACAGGGGCCCCACAGATACGCAGTATTTT	CASSFDRGPTDTQYF
few	TRBV7-2	TRBD1	TRBJ1-3	TGTGCCAGCAGCACCCCGGACAGGCCTGGAAACACCATATATTTT	CASSTPDRPGNTIYF
-	TRBV12-3/TRBV12-4	-	TRBJ1-4	TGTGCCAGCAGTATCCAGGGAGGGGAAAAACTGTTTTTT	CASSIQGGEKLFF
few	TRBV7-8	-	TRBJ2-7	TGTGCCAGCAGCTTATTAGCGGACCGGGCCGAGCAGTACTTC	CASSLLADRAEQYF
many	TRBV7-8	TRBD2	TRBJ2-5	TGTGCCAGCAGCTTGTTAGCGGGAGGCGAGACCCAGTACTTC	CASSLLAGGETQYF
many	TRBV7-2	-	TRBJ2-5	TGTGCCAGCAGCCCCTCCGAGGGACTCTCCCCGAGGCAAGAGACCCAGTACTTC	CASSPSEGLSPRQETQYF
few	TRBV7-2	-	TRBJ2-2	TGTGCCAGCAGCTTAGACAGCAGGGGCGCGAACACCGGGGAGCTGTTTTTT	CASSLDSRGANTGELFF
-	TRBV20-1	-	TRBJ1-6	TGCAGTGCTAGAGCGACAGAGGGGAATTCACCCCTCCACTTT	CSARATEGNSPLHF
many	TRBV7-9	TRBD2	TRBJ2-1	TGTGCCAGCAGCTCCCATAGCGGGAGGAACGCTAACGAGCAGTTCTTC	CASSSHSGRNANEQFF
-	TRBV7-2	-	TRBJ1-2	TGTGCCAGCAGCTTCCTCGGAGGCGGGGGTCGGTATGGCTACACCTTC	CASSFLGGGGRYGYTF
-	TRBV7-2	-	TRBJ1-5	TGTGCCAGCCAACTAGGTAGCAATCAGCCCCAGCATTTT	CASQLGSNQPQHF
few	TRBV28	-	TRBJ2-1	TGTGCCAGCAGGGCCGCAGGTGGAGCGTACAATGAGCAGTTCTTC	CASRAAGGAYNEQFF
few	TRBV6-2/TRBV6-3	-	TRBJ2-1	TGTGCCAGCAGTCCCCTAGGAGAAGAGCAGTTCTTC	CASSPLGEEQFF
few	TRBV12-3/TRBV12-4	-	TRBJ2-3	TGTGCCAGCAGTTCGAGGGGGATGCTGACAGATACGCAGTATTTT	CASSSRGMLTDTQYF
many	TRBV7-2	-	TRBJ1-1	TGTGCCAGCAGCTCGGACAGTATTAACACTGAAGCTTTCTTT	CASSSDSINTEAFF
-	TRBV7-6	-	TRBJ2-1	TGTGCCAGCAGCTTAACGGGGGACACTCTACTCTGGTACAATGAGCAGTTCTTC	CASSLTGDTLLWYNEQFF
many	TRBV28	-	TRBJ2-1	TGTGCCAGCAGCACCACATTGGATGAGCAGTTCTTC	CASSTTLDEQFF
-	TRBV29-1	-	TRBJ2-5	TGCAGCGTCAGTAGAGACTGGACGCAAGAGACCCAGTACTTC	CSVSRDWTQETQYF
-	TRBV24-1	-	TRBJ1-1	TGTGCCACCAGTGACCAGGACAAGCCGGCTTTCTTT	CATSDQDKPAFF
many	TRBV2	TRBD2	TRBJ2-1	TGTGCCAACTCTCTAGCGGCCCACAGTAATGAGCAGTTCTTC	CANSLAAHSNEQFF
few	TRBV4-1	-	TRBJ2-2	TGCGCCAGCAGCCAAGAAGCAAGGGGCACCGGGGAGCTGTTTTTT	CASSQEARGTGELFF
few	TRBV15	-	TRBJ1-5	TGTGCCACCAGCCCTCGGGGAGCCGGGCATCAGCCCCAGCATTTT	CATSPRGAGHQPQHF
few	TRBV18	-	TRBJ1-3	TGTGCCAGCTCACCACCGGGCAGCTCTGGAAACACCATATATTTT	CASSPPGSSGNTIYF
-	TRBV7-8	-	TRBJ1-1	TGTGCCAGCAGCTCTTTGGACAGACCGAACACTGAAGCTTTCTTT	CASSSLDRPNTEAFF
-	TRBV6-5	-	TRBJ1-6	TGTGCCAGCAGCCCGACAGGATCCTATAATTCACCCCTCCACTTT	CASSPTGSYNSPLHF
many	TRBV12-3/TRBV12-4	-	TRBJ2-2	TGTGCCAGCAGTATAGTTCGCGGGGAGCTGTTTTTT	CASSIVRGELFF
many	TRBV19	-	TRBJ1-5	TGTGCCAGTAGTATAGATCACGGGGTTAGTCAGCCCCAGCATTTT	CASSIDHGVSQPQHF
few	TRBV11-2	TRBD2	TRBJ2-3	TGTGCCAGCAGCCCCATAGCGGGAACAGATACGCAGTATTTT	CASSPIAGTDTQYF
-	TRBV6-1	-	TRBJ2-1	TGTGCCAGCAGCCTGGGACTTCTTAATGAGCAGTTCTTC	CASSLGLLNEQFF
few	TRBV7-9	TRBD2	TRBJ2-1	TGTGCCAGCAGCTTCAAAACTAGCGGGAGGGCCGGTCGGGGTGAGCAGTTCTTC	CASSFKTSGRAGRGEQFF
-	TRBV20-1	-	TRBJ1-1	TGCAGTGCCCGGGGGGCACAGAGGAACACTGAAGCTTTCTTT	CSARGAQRNTEAFF
many	TRBV7-6	-	TRBJ2-3	TGTGCCAGCAGCTTAGCAAGCAGGGTAGATACGCAGTATTTT	CASSLASRVDTQYF
-	TRBV4-3	-	TRBJ2-3	TGCGCCAGCAGCCAAGCTCTAGAGGTAGATACGCAGTATTTT	CASSQALEVDTQYF
-	TRBV30	-	TRBJ1-6	TGTGCCTGGAGTGTAGAGGGACGGCGATCACCCCTCCACTTT	CAWSVEGRRSPLHF
few	TRBV2	-	TRBJ1-1	TGTGCCAGCAGTGTACAGGGCCTTATGAACACTGAAGCTTTCTTT	CASSVQGLMNTEAFF
-	TRBV7-8	TRBD1	TRBJ1-6	TGTGCCAGCAGCTTAGTGGGACAGGCGTCGATGGTCAAAGCCCTCCACTTT	CASSLVGQASMVKALHF
few	TRBV18	-	TRBJ2-7	TGTGCCAGCTCACCTTTCGGAGCAGCAAGCTCCTACGAGCAGTACTTC	CASSPFGAASSYEQYF
-	TRBV7-8	-	TRBJ2-3	TGTGCCAGCAGCCCTGTTACAGATACGCAGTATTTT	CASSPVTDTQYF
-	TRBV12-3/TRBV12-4	-	TRBJ2-5	TGTGCCAGCAATCCTGGACTTGGACAGACTCAAGAGACCCAGTACTTC	CASNPGLGQTQETQYF
many	TRBV4-1	TRBD2	TRBJ2-2	TGCGCCAGCAGCCAAGTAGATATGGGACTAGCGAACGGGGAGCTGTTTTTT	CASSQVDMGLANGELFF
few	TRBV5-4	-	TRBJ1-2	TGTGCCAGCAGCCCCCGTCAGCAACCCTATGGCTACACCTTC	CASSPRQQPYGYTF
many	TRBV7-8	-	TRBJ2-5	TGTGCCAGCAGCTCTGCAGAGACCCAGTACTTC	CASSSAETQYF